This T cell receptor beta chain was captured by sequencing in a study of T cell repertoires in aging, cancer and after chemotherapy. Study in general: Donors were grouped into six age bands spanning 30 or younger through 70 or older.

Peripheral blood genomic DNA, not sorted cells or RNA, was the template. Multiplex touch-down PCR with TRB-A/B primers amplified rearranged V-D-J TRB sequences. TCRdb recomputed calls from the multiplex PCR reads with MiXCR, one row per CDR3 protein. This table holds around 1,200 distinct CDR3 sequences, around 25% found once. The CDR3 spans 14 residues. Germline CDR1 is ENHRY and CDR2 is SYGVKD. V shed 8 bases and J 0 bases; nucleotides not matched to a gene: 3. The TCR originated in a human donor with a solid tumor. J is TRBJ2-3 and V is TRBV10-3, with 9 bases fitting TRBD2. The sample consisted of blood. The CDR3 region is CAIGTSWSTDTQYF. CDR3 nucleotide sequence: TGTGCCATCGGGACTAGCTGGAGCACAGATACGCAGTATTTT.